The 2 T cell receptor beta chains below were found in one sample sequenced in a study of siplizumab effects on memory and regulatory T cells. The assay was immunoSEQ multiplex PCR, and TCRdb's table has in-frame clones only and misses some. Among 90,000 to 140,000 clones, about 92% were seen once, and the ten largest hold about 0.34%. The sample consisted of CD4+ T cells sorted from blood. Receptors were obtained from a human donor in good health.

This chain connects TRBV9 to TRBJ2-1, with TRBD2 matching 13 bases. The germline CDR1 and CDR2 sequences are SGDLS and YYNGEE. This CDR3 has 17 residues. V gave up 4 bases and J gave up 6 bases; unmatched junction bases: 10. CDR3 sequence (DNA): TGTGCCAGCAGCCCTTCACCGGGACTAGCGGGGTTCAATGAGCAGTTCTTC. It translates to CASSPSPGLAGFNEQFF. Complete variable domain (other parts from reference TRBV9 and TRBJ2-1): DSGVTQTPKHLITATGQRVTLRCSPRSGDLSVYWYQQSLDQGLQFLIQYYNGEERAKGNILERFSAQQFPDLHSELNLSSLELGDSALYFCASSPSPGLAGFNEQFFGPGTRLTVL.

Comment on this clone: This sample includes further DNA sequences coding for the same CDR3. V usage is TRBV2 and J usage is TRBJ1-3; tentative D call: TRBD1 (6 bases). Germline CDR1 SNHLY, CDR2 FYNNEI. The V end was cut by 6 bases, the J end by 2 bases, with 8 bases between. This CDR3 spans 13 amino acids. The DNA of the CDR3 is TGTGCCAGCAGACAGGGTACTGGAAACACCATATATTTT. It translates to CASRQGTGNTIYF.